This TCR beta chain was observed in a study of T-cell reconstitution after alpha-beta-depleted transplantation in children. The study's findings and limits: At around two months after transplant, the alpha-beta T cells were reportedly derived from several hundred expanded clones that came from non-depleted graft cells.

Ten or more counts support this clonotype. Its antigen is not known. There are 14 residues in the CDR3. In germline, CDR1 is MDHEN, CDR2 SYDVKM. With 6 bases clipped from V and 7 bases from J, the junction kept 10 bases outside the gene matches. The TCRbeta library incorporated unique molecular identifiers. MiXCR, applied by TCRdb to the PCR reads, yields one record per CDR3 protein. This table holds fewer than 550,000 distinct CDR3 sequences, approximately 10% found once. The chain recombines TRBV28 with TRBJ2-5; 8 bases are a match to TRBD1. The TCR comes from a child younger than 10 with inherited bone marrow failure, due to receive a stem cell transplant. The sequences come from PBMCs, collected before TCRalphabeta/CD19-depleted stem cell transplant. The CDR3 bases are TGTGCCAGCAGCCCACCGGACAGGGTCGGGACCCAGTACTTC. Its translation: CASSPPDRVGTQYF.